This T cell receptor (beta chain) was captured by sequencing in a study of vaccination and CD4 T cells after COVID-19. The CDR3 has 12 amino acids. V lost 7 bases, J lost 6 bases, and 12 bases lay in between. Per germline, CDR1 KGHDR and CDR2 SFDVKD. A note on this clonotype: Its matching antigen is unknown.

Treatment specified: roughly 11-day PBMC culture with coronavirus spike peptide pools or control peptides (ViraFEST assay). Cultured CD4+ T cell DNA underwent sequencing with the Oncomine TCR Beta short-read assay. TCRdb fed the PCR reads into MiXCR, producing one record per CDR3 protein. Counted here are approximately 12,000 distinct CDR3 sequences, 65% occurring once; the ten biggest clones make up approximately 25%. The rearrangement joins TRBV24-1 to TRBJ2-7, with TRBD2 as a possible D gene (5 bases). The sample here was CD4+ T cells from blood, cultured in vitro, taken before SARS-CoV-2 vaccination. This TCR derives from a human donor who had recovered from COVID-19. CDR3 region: CATRERACEQYF. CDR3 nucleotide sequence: TGTGCCACCAGGGAGAGGGCGTGCGAGCAGTACTTC.